A few counts support the clone carrying this TCR beta chain. Trimming at V came to 6 bases and at J to 5 bases, leaving 4 bases not matched to a gene. The V gene's germline CDR1 is SGHKS and CDR2 YYEKEE (reference sequence). The length of the CDR3 is 13 residues. The source of the sample is a study of monozygotic twins with cystic fibrosis. Using immunoSEQ multiplex PCR, the repertoire was profiled, and TCRdb retains in-frame clones only, with some absent. The table has 34,000 or so clones, 92% seen once. Sequencing was done on a sample of blood. The chain has TRBV5-5 and TRBJ2-2; 7 bases fit TRBD2. The sequence came from a girl aged 2 to 10 with cystic fibrosis. DNA of the CDR3: TGTGCCAGCACAGCGGGGATTACCGGGGAGCTGTTTTTT. It yields the protein CASTAGITGELFF.